This T cell receptor (beta chain) was obtained from a study of CD8+CD57+ T cells in acquired aplastic anemia. CDR3 and TCR beta VDJ profiling relied on genomic DNA as the template. TCRdb called the reads again in MiXCR, with one record for every CDR3 protein. Of fewer than 250,000 distinct CDR3 sequences listed, roughly 53% were seen once; the top ten hold around 20%. CDR3 length: 17 residues. Germline loops: CDR1 MNHNS, CDR2 SASEGT. The ends were cut back, 7 bases at V and 2 bases at J, with 23 bases in the middle. All sequencing subjects had displayed CD8+CD57+ cell expansion on flow cytometry. J is TRBJ1-1 and V is TRBV6-1; D is possibly TRBD1 (5 bases). Sequencing input: sorted CD4+, CD8+, or CD8+CD57+ T cells (not recorded which) from PBMCs. The TCR comes from a human donor with aplastic anemia. CDR3 DNA: TGTGCCAGCATGACCCTAACCTTCAGGGTACGAAACACTGAAGCTTTCTTT. It specifies CASMTLTFRVRNTEAFF.